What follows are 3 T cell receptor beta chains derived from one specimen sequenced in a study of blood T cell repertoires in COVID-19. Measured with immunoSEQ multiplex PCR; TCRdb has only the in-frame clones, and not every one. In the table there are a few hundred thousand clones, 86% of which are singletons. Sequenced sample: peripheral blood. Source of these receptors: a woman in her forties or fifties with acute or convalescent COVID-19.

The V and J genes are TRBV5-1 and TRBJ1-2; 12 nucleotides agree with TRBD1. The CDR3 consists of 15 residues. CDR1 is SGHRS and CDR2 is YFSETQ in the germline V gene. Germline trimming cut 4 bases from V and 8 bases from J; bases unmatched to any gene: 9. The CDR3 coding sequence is TGCGCCAGCAGCCGCACCGGGACAGGGGGCTACGGCTACACCTTC. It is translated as CASSRTGTGGYGYTF.

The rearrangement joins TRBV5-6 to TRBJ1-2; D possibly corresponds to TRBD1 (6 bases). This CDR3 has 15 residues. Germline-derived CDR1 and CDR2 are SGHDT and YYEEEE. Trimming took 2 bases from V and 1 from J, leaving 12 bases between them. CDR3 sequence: CASSLGTTLNYGYTF. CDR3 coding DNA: TGTGCCAGCAGCTTAGGGACAACCCTTAACTATGGCTACACCTTC. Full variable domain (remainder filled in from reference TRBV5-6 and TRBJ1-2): DAGVTQSPTHLIKTRGQQVTLRCSPKSGHDTVSWYQQALGQGPQFIFQYYEEEERQRGNFPDRFSGHQFPNYSSELNVNALLLGDSALYLCASSLGTTLNYGYTFGSGTRLTVV.

CDR3 loop: CASSFLDRGNEKLFF. The CDR3 DNA reads as TGTGCCAGCAGCTTTTTGGACAGGGGTAATGAAAAACTGTTTTTT. The chain carries TRBV7-8 and TRBJ1-4; 9 nucleotides agree with TRBD1. V gave up 3 bases and J gave up 4 bases; unmatched junction bases: 3. CDR1 is SGHVS, CDR2 FQNEAQ, per germline. This CDR3 is 15 amino acids long.